Detailed here is one T cell receptor beta chain. These data belong to a study of blood T cell repertoires in COVID-19. The protocol was immunoSEQ multiplex PCR, while the TCRdb copy is restricted to in-frame clones and leaves out a portion. The sample carries 95,000 to 110,000 clones, around 89% recorded once. This CDR3 is built from 17 residues. Germline trimming cut 0 bases from V and 1 base from J; bases unmatched to any gene: 1. CDR1 SGHRS and CDR2 YFSETQ come from the germline V gene. V and J are TRBV5-1 and TRBJ2-6; 10 nucleotides align to TRBD1. The source material was peripheral blood. The sequence derives from a man aged 45-65 years with active or convalescent COVID-19. CDR3 in DNA: TGCGCCAGCAGCTTGGGGACAGGGGGGTCTGGGGCCAACGTCCTGACTTTC. As protein: CASSLGTGGSGANVLTF.